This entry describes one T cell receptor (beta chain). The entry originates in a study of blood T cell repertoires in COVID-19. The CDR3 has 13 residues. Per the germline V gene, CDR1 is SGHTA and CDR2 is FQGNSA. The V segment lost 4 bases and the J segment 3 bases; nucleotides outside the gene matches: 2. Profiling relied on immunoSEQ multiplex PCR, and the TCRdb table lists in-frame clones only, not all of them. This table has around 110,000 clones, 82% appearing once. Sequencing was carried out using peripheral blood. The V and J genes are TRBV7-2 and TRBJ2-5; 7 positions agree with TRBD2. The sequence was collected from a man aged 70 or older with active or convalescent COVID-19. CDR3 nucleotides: TGTGCCAGCAGCTCCCGGGGGGAAGAGACCCAGTACTTC. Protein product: CASSSRGEETQYF.